This T cell receptor beta chain was sequenced during a study of siplizumab effects on memory and regulatory T cells. This CDR3 has 14 amino acids. The V gene's germline CDR1 is SEHNR and CDR2 FQNEAQ (reference sequence). V was trimmed by 5 bases and J by 4 bases, leaving 12 bases between them. Sequenced by immunoSEQ multiplex PCR; TCRdb stores in-frame clones only, minus some. This table has about 68,000 clones, roughly 93% appearing once. Sequencing used CD8+ T cells sorted from blood. This clonotype originated in a human donor in good health. V is TRBV7-9 and J is TRBJ1-5; possibly TRBD1 for D (5 bases). The CDR3 region is CASSRGVGNQPQHF. Here the CDR3 DNA reads TGTGCCAGCAGCCGGGGGGTAGGGAATCAGCCCCAGCATTTT.